The 10 T cell receptor beta chains presented below share a single source sample, sequenced in a study of blood T cells in healthy people across ages. Together with a sample-barcoded 5' primer, a J-beta primer mix was included in a second PCR lasting about 6 to 11 cycles. From the 5' RACE reads, TCRdb called clonotypes with MiXCR, one entry per CDR3 protein. Among 2 million or so distinct CDR3 sequences, about 49% were seen once, and the ten largest hold around 2.1%. The sequencing input was blood. The receptors were gathered from a woman in her thirties or forties in good health.

The chain links TRBV28 to TRBJ2-3; 7 bases agree with TRBD1. Germline V gene lookup returns CDR1 MDHEN and CDR2 SYDVKM. The CDR3 loop spans 12 amino acids. V shed 10 bases and J 6 bases; nucleotides not matched to a gene: 7. CDR3 sequence: CAIRGTRDTQYF. For the CDR3, the DNA is TGTGCCATCAGGGGGACACGGGATACGCAGTATTTT. Complete variable domain (other parts from reference TRBV28 and TRBJ2-3): DVKVTQSSRYLVKRTGEKVFLECVQDMDHENMFWYRQDPGLGLRLIYFSYDVKMKEKGDIPEGYSVSREKKERFSLILESASTNQTSMYLCAIRGTRDTQYFGPGTRLTVL.

This CDR3 reads CSAGDPGTSGNEQFF. The DNA for the CDR3 is TGCAGTGCTGGGGATCCGGGGACTAGCGGCAATGAGCAGTTCTTC. The J gene is TRBJ2-1, the V gene TRBV20-1; TRBD2 agrees at 11 bases. The germline gives CDR1 DFQATT, CDR2 SNEGSKA (reference sequence). This CDR3 spans 15 amino acids. V shed 5 bases, J shed 6 bases, and the junction held 9 bases outside the gene matches.

This clonotype was observed a handful of times. This chain links TRBV7-2 with TRBJ2-3; perhaps TRBD2 as D (5 bases). The CDR3 totals 14 residues. V shed 1 base and J shed 14 bases, with 19 bases lying between them. Germline-derived CDR1 and CDR2 are SGHTA and FQGNSA. The CDR3: CASSLESWAGVPYF. CDR3 DNA sequence: TGTGCCAGCAGCTTAGAAAGTTGGGCCGGGGTTCCGTATTTT.

V gene TRBV7-2 combines with J gene TRBJ2-1; tentatively, D is TRBD2 (5 bases). CDR1 and CDR2 (germline): SGHTA, FQGNSA. This CDR3 is 16 amino acids long. V lost 2 bases, J lost 7 bases, and 18 bases lay in between. Here the CDR3 reads CASSLRVTETGNEQFF. The CDR3 DNA reads as TGTGCCAGCAGCTTACGAGTGACCGAGACGGGAAATGAGCAGTTCTTC.

This chain joins TRBV2 and TRBJ2-1; D is unclear. Germline CDR1 reads SNHLY; CDR2 reads FYNNEI. The CDR3 is 16 amino acids. V gave up 1 base and J gave up 0 bases, with 10 bases separating them. This CDR3 is CASSEEVSFSYNEQFF. CDR3 nucleotides: TGTGCCAGCAGTGAAGAGGTCAGTTTCTCCTACAATGAGCAGTTCTTC.

The J gene is TRBJ1-2, the V gene TRBV5-1; D gene uncertain. The length of the CDR3 is 15 residues. The V end lost 0 bases, the J end lost 7 bases, and 16 bases lay between the germline ends. Germline V gene data show CDR1 as SGHRS and CDR2 as YFSETQ. This CDR3 reads CASSLAADGNGGYTF. CDR3 sequence (DNA): TGCGCCAGCAGCTTGGCCGCGGATGGGAATGGTGGCTACACCTTC.

The chain carries TRBV20-1 and TRBJ1-5; D is undetermined. The germline V gene encodes CDR1 DFQATT and CDR2 SNEGSKA (reference sequence). This CDR3 region has 14 residues. Trimming took off 0 bases at V and 6 bases at J, with 12 bases between the two ends. CDR3 in DNA: TGCAGTGCTAGAGATAGGACTAAGGGTCAGCCCCAGCATTTT. It encodes CSARDRTKGQPQHF.

The chain uses TRBV6-1 and TRBJ2-7, with a tentative D call TRBD2 (5 bases). Germline CDR1 reads MNHNS; CDR2 reads SASEGT. The CDR3 is 15 residues long. V was pared by 2 bases and J by 1 base, with 12 bases between. The CDR3 sequence is CASSERRTGSYEQYF. In DNA, the CDR3 is TGTGCCAGCAGTGAAAGGAGGACGGGGTCCTACGAGCAGTACTTC.

V and J are TRBV2 and TRBJ2-1; tentatively, D is TRBD1 (5 bases). CDR1 is SNHLY and CDR2 is FYNNEI in the germline V gene. V dropped 3 bases and J dropped 4 bases, with 13 bases sitting between them. CDR3 length: 15 amino acids. CDR3 region: CASSDTGLGYNEQFF. The CDR3 DNA sequence: TGTGCCAGCAGTGATACAGGCTTGGGGTACAATGAGCAGTTCTTC.

This clonotype showed up many times. V is TRBV7-2 and J is TRBJ2-5, with D uncertain. CDR3 length equals 13 residues. Germline V lookup: CDR1 SGHTA, CDR2 FQGNSA. Trimming took off 6 bases at V and 5 bases at J, with 13 bases between the two ends. The CDR3 nucleotides are TGTGCCAGCAGTTTAACGAGCTGGGAGACCCAGTACTTC. It encodes CASSLTSWETQYF.